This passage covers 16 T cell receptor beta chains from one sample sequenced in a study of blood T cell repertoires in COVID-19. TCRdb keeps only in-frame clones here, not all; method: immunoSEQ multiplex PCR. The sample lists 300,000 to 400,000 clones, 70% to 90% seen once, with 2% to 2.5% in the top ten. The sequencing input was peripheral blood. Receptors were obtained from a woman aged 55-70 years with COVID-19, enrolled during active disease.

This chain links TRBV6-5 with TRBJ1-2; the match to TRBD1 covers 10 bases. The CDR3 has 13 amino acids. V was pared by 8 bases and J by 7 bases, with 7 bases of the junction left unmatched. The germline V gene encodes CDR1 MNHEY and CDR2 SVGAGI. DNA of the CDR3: TGTGCCAGCCGACAGGGGGCAAGAACTGGCTACACCTTC. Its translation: CASRQGARTGYTF.

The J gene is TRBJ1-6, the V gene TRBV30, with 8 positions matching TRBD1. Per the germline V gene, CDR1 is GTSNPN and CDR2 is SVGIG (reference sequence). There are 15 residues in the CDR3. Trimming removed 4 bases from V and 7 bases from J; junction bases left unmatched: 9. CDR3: CAWTSPGTGNSPLHF. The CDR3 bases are TGTGCCTGGACCTCGCCCGGGACAGGAAATTCACCCCTCCACTTT.

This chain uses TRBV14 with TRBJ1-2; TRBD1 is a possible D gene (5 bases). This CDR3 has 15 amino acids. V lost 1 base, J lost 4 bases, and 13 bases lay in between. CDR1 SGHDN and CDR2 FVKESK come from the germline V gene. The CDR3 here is CASSQGGDYIYGYTF. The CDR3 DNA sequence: TGTGCCAGCAGCCAAGGTGGGGACTACATCTATGGCTACACCTTC.

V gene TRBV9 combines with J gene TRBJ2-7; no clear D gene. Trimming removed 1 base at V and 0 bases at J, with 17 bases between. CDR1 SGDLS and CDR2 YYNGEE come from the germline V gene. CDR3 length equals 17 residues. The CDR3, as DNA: TGTGCCAGCAGCGTAATTGGAGACTCGCTTAGCTCCTACGAGCAGTACTTC. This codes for CASSVIGDSLSSYEQYF.

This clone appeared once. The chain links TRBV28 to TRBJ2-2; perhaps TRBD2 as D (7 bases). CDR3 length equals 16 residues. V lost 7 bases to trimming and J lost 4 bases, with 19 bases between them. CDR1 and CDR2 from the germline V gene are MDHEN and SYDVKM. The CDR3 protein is CASTTRRGGGTGELFF. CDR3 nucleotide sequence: TGTGCCAGCACCACTCGGAGGGGGGGTGGCACCGGGGAGCTGTTTTTT.

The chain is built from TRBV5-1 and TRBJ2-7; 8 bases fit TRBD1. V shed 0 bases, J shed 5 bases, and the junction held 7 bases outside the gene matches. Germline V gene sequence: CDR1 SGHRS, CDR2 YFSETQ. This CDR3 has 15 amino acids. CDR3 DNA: TGCGCCAGCAGCTTGGGCGGGACAGGTGTTCACGAGCAGTACTTC. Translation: CASSLGGTGVHEQYF.

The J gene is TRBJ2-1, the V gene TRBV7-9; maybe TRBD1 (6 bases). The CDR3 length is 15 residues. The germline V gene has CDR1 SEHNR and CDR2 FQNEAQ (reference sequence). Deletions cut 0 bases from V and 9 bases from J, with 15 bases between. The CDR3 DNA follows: TGTGCCAGCAGCTTAGCGCCAGGACAGTCTACTGAGCAGTTCTTC. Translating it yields CASSLAPGQSTEQFF.

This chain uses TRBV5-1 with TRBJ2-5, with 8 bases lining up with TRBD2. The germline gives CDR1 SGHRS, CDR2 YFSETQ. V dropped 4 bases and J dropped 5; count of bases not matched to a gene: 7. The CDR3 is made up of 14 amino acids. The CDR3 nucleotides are TGCGCCAGCAGCACCGGACTAGCCGACGAGACCCAGTACTTC. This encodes CASSTGLADETQYF.

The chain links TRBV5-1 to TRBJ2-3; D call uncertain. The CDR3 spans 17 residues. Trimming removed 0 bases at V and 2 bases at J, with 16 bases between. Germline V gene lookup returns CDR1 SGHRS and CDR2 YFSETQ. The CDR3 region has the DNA TGCGCCAGCAGCTTGGCTACCTCACTGCTTCTCACAGATACGCAGTATTTT. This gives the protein CASSLATSLLLTDTQYF.

The CDR3 protein is CASTGLALNTGELFF. The CDR3 DNA reads TGTGCCAGTACCGGACTAGCCCTCAACACCGGGGAGCTGTTTTTT. This chain connects TRBV19 to TRBJ2-2, with TRBD2 matching over 8 bases. Germline assignment: CDR1 LNHDA and CDR2 SQIVND (reference sequence). The CDR3 extends over 15 amino acids. With 7 bases clipped from V and 2 bases from J, the junction kept 6 bases outside the gene matches.

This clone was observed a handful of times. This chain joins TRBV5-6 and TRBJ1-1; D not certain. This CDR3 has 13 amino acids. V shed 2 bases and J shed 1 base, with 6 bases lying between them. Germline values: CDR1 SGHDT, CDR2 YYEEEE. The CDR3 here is CASSLTENTEAFF. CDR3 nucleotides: TGTGCCAGCAGCTTAACAGAGAACACTGAAGCTTTCTTT.

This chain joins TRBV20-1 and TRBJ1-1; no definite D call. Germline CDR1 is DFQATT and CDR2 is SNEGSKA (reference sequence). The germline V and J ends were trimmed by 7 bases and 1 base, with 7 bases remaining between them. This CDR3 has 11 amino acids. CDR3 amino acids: CSVERNTEAFF. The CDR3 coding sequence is TGCAGTGTTGAGAGGAACACTGAAGCTTTCTTT.

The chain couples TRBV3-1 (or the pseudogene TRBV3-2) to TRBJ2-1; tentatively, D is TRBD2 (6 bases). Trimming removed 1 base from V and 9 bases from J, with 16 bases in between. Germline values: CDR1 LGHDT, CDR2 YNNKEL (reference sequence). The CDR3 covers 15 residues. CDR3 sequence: CASSQGDLWAGEQFF. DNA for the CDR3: TGTGCCAGCAGCCAAGGGGACTTGTGGGCGGGTGAGCAGTTCTTC.

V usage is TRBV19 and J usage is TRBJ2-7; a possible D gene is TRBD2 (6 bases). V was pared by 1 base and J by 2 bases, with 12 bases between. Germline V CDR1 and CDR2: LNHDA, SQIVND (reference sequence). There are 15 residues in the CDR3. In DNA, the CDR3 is TGTGCCAGTAGTATAGCTCGGGGGTTCGCCTACGAGCAGTACTTC. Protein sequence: CASSIARGFAYEQYF. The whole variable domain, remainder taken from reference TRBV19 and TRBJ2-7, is DGGITQSPKYLFRKEGQNVTLSCEQNLNHDAMYWYRQDPGQGLRLIYYSQIVNDFQKGDIAEGYSVSREKKESFPLTVTSAQKNPTAFYLCASSIARGFAYEQYFGPGTRLTVT.

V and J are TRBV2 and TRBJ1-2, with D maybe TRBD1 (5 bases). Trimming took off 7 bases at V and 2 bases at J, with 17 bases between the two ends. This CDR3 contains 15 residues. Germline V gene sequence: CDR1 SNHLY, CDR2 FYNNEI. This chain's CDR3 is CASIIQGIGNYGYTF. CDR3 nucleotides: TGTGCCAGCATCATCCAGGGAATTGGGAACTATGGCTACACCTTC.

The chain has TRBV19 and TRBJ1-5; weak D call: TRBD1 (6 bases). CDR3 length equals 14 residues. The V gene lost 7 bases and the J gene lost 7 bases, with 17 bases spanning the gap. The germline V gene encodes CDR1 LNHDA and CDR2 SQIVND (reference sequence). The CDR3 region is CASKRAGDYQPQHF. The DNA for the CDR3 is TGTGCCAGTAAACGGGCAGGGGACTACCAGCCCCAGCATTTT.